Detailed here is one T cell receptor (beta chain). The limits of the CDR3 on the DNA are not certain, so only TCRdb's listed CDR3 is given. This sample is drawn from a study of shared T cell receptors in the human thymus. The V gene's germline CDR1 is LNHDA and CDR2 SQIVND (reference sequence). The CDR3 is 19 amino acids in total, end residues counted. TCRdb keeps only in-frame clones here, not all; method: immunoSEQ multiplex PCR. This table has some 400,000 clones, approximately 95% appearing once. The sequence derives from a human donor. The V call is TRBV19, the J call TRBJ1-4; TRBD1, as called in the table, went unchecked against the DNA. The sample comprised thymocytes. The CDR3 protein is CASSVTGGKGLFFGSGLFF.